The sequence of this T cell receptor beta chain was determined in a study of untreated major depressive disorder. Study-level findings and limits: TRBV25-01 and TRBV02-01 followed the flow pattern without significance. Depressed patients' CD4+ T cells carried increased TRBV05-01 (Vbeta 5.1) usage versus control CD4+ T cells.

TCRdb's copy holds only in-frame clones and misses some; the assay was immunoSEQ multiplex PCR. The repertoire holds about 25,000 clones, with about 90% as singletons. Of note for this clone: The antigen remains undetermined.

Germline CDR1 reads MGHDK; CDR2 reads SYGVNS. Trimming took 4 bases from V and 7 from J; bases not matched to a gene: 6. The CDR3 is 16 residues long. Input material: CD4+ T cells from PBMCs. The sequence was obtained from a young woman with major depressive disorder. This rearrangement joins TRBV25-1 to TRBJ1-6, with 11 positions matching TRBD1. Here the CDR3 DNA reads TGTGCCAGCAGTGTGGGGACAGGGGGACGGAATTCACCCCTCCACTTT. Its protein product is CASSVGTGGRNSPLHF.